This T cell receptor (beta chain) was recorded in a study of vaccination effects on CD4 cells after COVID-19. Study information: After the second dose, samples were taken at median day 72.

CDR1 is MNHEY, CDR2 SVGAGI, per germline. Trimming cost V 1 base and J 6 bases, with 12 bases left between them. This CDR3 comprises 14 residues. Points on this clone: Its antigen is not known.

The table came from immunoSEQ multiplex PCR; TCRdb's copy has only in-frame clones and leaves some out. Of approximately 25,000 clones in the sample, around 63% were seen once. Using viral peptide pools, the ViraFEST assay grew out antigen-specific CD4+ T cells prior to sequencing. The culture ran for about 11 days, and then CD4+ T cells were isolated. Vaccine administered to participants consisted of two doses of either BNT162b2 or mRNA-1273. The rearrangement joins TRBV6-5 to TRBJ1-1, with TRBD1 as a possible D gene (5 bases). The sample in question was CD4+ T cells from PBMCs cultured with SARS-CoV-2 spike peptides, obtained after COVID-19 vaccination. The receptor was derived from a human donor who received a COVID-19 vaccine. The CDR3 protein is CASSYFGGVSEAFF. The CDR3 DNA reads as TGTGCCAGCAGTTACTTTGGGGGTGTCTCTGAAGCTTTCTTT.